The sequence of this TCR beta chain was determined in a study of lung T cells in sarcoidosis with Löfgren's syndrome. Overall study: Sarcoidosis features CD4+ T cell accumulation in bronchoalveolar lavage fluid.

TCRdb analysed the reads with MiXCR anew, one entry per CDR3 protein. The sample carries 55,000 to 80,000 distinct CDR3 sequences, about 20% recorded once. In its sample, this clonotype was seen many times. Its antigen is as yet unknown. V was shortened by 5 bases and J by 2 bases, with 7 bases between the two germline ends. Germline CDR1 reads DFQATT; CDR2 reads SNEGSKA (reference sequence). The CDR3 contains 11 residues. Points from the study as a whole: Multiple Löfgren's syndrome patients reportedly shared TRAV12-1 and TRBV2 CDR3 motifs. The most expanded V genes in Löfgren's patients were reportedly TRAV12-1 and TRBV2. In alpha-beta pairs, TRAV12-1 favored TRBV2, and their CDR3s were homologous.

The chain carries TRBV20-1 and TRBJ2-7; D is unclear. The receptor's source is a human donor with sarcoidosis (Löfgren's syndrome or another form), or a control subject (not recorded which). The source material was CD4+ T cells from PBMCs. The CDR3 DNA follows: TGCAGTGCTGGGGAAACCTACGAGCAGTACTTC. Translation: CSAGETYEQYF.